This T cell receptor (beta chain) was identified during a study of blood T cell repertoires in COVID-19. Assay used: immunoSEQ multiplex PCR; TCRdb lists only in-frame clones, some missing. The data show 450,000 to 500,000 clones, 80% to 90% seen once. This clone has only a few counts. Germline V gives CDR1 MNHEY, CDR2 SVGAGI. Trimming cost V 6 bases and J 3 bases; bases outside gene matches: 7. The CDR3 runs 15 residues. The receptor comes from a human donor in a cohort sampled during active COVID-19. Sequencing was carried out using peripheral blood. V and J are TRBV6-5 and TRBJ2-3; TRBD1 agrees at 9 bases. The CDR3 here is CASRRGTGITDTQYF. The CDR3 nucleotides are TGTGCCAGCAGGAGGGGGACAGGGATAACAGATACGCAGTATTTT.